Below are 12 T cell receptor beta chains sequenced from a single sample in a study of cytomegalovirus exposure and HLA in healthy donors. Use of 60 Vbeta and 13 Jbeta primers characterized the PCR. The method was immunoSEQ multiplex PCR; TCRdb's version includes in-frame clones alone and lacks a portion of them. Here the sample spans some 91,000 clones, about 80% being singletons. What was sequenced was PBMCs. Receptor source: a man aged 35 to 55 in good health and CMV-seropositive.

The J gene is TRBJ2-7, the V gene TRBV25-1; 8 positions agree with TRBD1. This CDR3 contains 13 residues. The ends lost 7 bases at V and 7 bases at J; junction bases unmatched: 9. Germline CDR1 reads MGHDK; CDR2 reads SYGVNS. The CDR3 loop is CASTQGAGGEQYF. The CDR3 region has the DNA TGTGCCAGCACCCAGGGGGCAGGAGGGGAGCAGTACTTC.

The rearrangement uses TRBV28 and TRBJ1-5; perhaps TRBD1 as D (5 bases). V lost 7 bases to trimming and J lost 7 bases, with 8 bases between them. This CDR3 has 11 amino acids. From germline, CDR1 is MDHEN and CDR2 SYDVKM. The chain's CDR3 is CASTGGQPQHF. The CDR3 DNA reads as TGTGCCAGCACGGGGGGGCAGCCCCAGCATTTT.

The chain is built from TRBV6-1 and TRBJ1-2; 9 bases map to TRBD1. Germline V gene sequence: CDR1 MNHNS, CDR2 SASEGT. After removal of 9 bases from V and 2 bases from J, the junction contained 10 bases not matched to a gene. This CDR3 has 15 amino acids. The CDR3, as DNA: TGTGCCAGTACTGATGTGGGGACAGGGAACTATGGCTACACCTTC. Protein product: CASTDVGTGNYGYTF.

The chain carries TRBV7-9 and TRBJ1-1; a possible D gene is TRBD1 (6 bases). Trimming removed 5 bases from V and 6 bases from J, with 10 bases in between. This CDR3 contains 12 residues. Germline CDR1 SEHNR, CDR2 FQNEAQ (reference sequence). The CDR3 region is CASSLEGAEAFF. Here the CDR3 DNA reads TGTGCCAGCAGCCTTGAGGGGGCTGAAGCTTTCTTT.

This clone came up once. The chain recombines TRBV23-1 with TRBJ2-2, with D maybe TRBD1 (5 bases). TRBV23-1 is sorted into the ORF group, with uncertain function. Trimming stripped 7 bases from V and 2 bases from J, with 35 bases between. This CDR3 is 22 amino acids long. CDR3 bases: TGCGCCAGCACCCCAATGGATCGAACGCAGGGTTTGTACCGGCCAAACACCGGGGAGCTGTTTTTT. Its protein is CASTPMDRTQGLYRPNTGELFF.

The chain joins TRBV19 to TRBJ1-5; maybe TRBD1 (5 bases). V was clipped by 7 bases and J by 0 bases, with 13 bases between them. The CDR3 has 15 amino acids. Germline V gene sequence: CDR1 LNHDA, CDR2 SQIVND (reference sequence). CDR3 sequence reads: CASKKQEYSNQPQHF. CDR3 nucleotide sequence: TGTGCCAGTAAAAAACAGGAGTATAGCAATCAGCCCCAGCATTTT.

The gene calls are TRBV4-2 and TRBJ2-3, with 9 bases aligning to TRBD2. This CDR3 contains 18 residues. The V segment lost 4 bases and the J segment 0 bases; nucleotides outside the gene matches: 11. CDR1 and CDR2 from the germline V gene are LGHNA and YNFKEQ. In DNA, the CDR3 is TGTGCCAGCAGCCCACCAAGTTTGCGGGGGGGGAGCACAGATACGCAGTATTTT. Its translation: CASSPPSLRGGSTDTQYF.

The CDR3 nucleotides read TGTGCCAGCAGCGTACGAGGGACAGGGGGCGATGGCTACACCTTC. This sequence encodes CASSVRGTGGDGYTF. The V call is TRBV9, the J call TRBJ1-2; 12 nucleotides align to TRBD1. There are 15 residues in the CDR3. V lost 1 base and J lost 6; bases outside the gene matches: 4. CDR1 is SGDLS and CDR2 is YYNGEE in the germline V gene.

This sequence joins TRBV11-2 and TRBJ1-2, with D uncertain. Germline assignment: CDR1 SGHAT and CDR2 FQNNGV. This CDR3 comprises 13 residues. The ends were cut back, 0 bases at V and 8 bases at J, with 10 bases in the middle. CDR3 nucleotide sequence: TGTGCCAGCAGCTTAGATCTGGGAGGCGGCTACACCTTC. Protein sequence: CASSLDLGGGYTF. The variable domain in full, completed from reference TRBV11-2 and TRBJ1-2, reads EAGVAQSPRYKIIEKRQSVAFWCNPISGHATLYWYQQILGQGPKLLIQFQNNGVVDDSQLPKDRFSAERLKGVDSTLKIQPAKLEDSAVYLCASSLDLGGGYTFGSGTRLTVV.

The CDR3 loop reads CASSWGQGGTGELFF. DNA for the CDR3: TGTGCCAGCAGTTGGGGTCAGGGGGGAACCGGGGAGCTGTTTTTT. The chain couples TRBV27 to TRBJ2-2, with D possibly being TRBD1 (7 bases). Trimming cost V 4 bases and J 5 bases, with 14 bases left between them. The CDR3 has 15 residues. Germline loops: CDR1 MNHEY, CDR2 SMNVEV (reference sequence).

Only one count was recorded for this clone. CDR3 region: CASSQLLAGVNEQFF. The CDR3 DNA sequence: TGCGCCAGCAGCCAATTACTAGCGGGAGTCAATGAGCAGTTCTTC. This rearrangement joins TRBV4-3 to TRBJ2-1, with 11 bases identical to TRBD2. This CDR3 contains 15 residues. V was clipped by 2 bases and J by 6 bases; unmatched bases: 3. Per the germline V gene, CDR1 is LGHNA and CDR2 is YSLEER.

Comments on this clone: The same CDR3 also results from other DNA sequences found in this sample. This chain links TRBV6-1 with TRBJ1-1, with D possibly TRBD1 on 5 matching bases. V shed 1 base and J shed 1 base, with 7 bases lying between them. CDR1 and CDR2 (germline): MNHNS, SASEGT. The CDR3 is 14 amino acids. The chain's CDR3 is CASSEVQGNTEAFF. As DNA, the CDR3 is TGTGCCAGCAGTGAAGTGCAGGGGAACACTGAAGCTTTCTTT.